This T cell receptor beta chain was identified in a study of shared clonotypes between healthy human individuals. The DNA input per sorted-subset replicate PCR was 150 to 200 ng, corresponding to some 30,000 T cell genomes. The protocol was immunoSEQ multiplex PCR, while the TCRdb copy is restricted to in-frame clones and leaves out a portion. The repertoire consists of roughly 700,000 clones, with roughly 70% occurring once and the leading ten covering over 1.5%. The CDR3 has 15 amino acids. Germline V lookup: CDR1 MDHEN, CDR2 SYDVKM. Trimming took 3 bases from V and 7 from J; bases not matched to a gene: 8. This clone came up a few times.

The TCR comes from a woman aged 25 to 39 in good health. The genes are TRBV28 and TRBJ1-5, with TRBD1 identical over 8 bases. Sequenced input: memory CD4+ T cells sorted from blood. Noted subset: CD45RA-negative fraction. The CDR3 DNA follows: TGTGCCAGCAGTTTGACAGGGGTGGGTGAACAGCCCCAGCATTTT. Translated: CASSLTGVGEQPQHF.